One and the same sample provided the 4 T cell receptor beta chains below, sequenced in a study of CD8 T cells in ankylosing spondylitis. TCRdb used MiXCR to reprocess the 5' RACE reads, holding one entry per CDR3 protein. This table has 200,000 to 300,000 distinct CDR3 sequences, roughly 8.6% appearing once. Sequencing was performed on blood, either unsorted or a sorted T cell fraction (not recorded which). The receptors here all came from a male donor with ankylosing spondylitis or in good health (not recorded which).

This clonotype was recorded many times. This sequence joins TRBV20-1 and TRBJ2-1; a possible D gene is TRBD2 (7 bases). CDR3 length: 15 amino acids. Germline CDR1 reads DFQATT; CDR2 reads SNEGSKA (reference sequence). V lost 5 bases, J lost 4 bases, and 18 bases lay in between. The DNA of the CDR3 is TGCAGTGCTTCCCATACCAGGGGAGGGTACAATGAGCAGTTCTTC. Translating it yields CSASHTRGGYNEQFF.

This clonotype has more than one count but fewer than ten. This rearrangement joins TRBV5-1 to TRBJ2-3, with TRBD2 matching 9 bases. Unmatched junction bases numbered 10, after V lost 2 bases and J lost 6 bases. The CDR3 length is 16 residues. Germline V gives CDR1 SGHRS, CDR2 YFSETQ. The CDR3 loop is CASSFEMAGGADTQYF. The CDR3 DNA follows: TGCGCCAGCAGCTTCGAAATGGCGGGGGGGGCCGATACGCAGTATTTT.

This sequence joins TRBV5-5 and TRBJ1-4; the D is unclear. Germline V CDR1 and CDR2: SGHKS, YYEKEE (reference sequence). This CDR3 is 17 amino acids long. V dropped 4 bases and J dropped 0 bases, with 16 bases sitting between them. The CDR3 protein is CASSLGTYRATNEKLFF. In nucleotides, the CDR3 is TGTGCCAGCAGCCTGGGAACCTACAGAGCAACTAATGAAAAACTGTTTTTT. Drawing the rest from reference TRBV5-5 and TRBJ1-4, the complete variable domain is DAGVTQSPTHLIKTRGQQVTLRCSPISGHKSVSWYQQVLGQGPQFIFQYYEKEERGRGNFPDRFSARQFPNYSSELNVNALLLGDSALYLCASSLGTYRATNEKLFFGSGTQLSVL.

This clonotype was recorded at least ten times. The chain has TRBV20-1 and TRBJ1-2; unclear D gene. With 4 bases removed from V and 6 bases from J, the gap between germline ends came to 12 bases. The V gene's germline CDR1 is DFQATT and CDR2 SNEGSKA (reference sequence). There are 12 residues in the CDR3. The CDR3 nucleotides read TGCAGTGCTAATAAGGAGCACGATGGCTACACCTTC. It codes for CSANKEHDGYTF.